This is a list of T cell receptor beta chains from one sample in a study of technical replicates of blood from a handful of donors. The repertoire was sequenced with immunoSEQ multiplex PCR; TCRdb's copy has only in-frame clones and lacks some. The data show about 60,000 clones, roughly 89% seen once. Sequencing was carried out using PBMCs. All receptors come from a human donor in good health. Some clones in this sample may be carry-over from other donors' samples. Both conserved end residues are part of each CDR3. Fields, in order: J gene, V gene, clone size, D gene, CDR3 protein, CDR3 DNA. The D gene is left open where the match is weak. Size values are once, few and many counts, or a class for expanded clones, and some rows have none.

TRBJ1-6,TRBV7-2,once,NA,CASSSGMGSPLHF,TGTGCCAGCAGCTCCGGGATGGGTTCACCCCTCCACTTT
TRBJ1-2,TRBV30,NA,NA,CAWSDNPIYGYTF,TGTGCCTGGTCGGACAACCCAATCTATGGCTACACCTTC
TRBJ2-7,TRBV21-1,NA,NA,CASSKGQAVIYEQYF,TGTGCCAGCAGCAAAGGTCAAGCGGTAATCTACGAGCAGTACTTC
TRBJ2-1,TRBV7-2,NA,TRBD2,CASRPGTSGTSEQFF,TGTGCCAGCCGACCCGGGACTAGCGGGACGAGTGAGCAGTTCTTC
TRBJ2-7,TRBV7-2,NA,TRBD2,CASSKTGTSGTYEQYF,TGTGCCAGCAGCAAAACAGGGACTAGCGGGACCTACGAGCAGTACTTC
TRBJ2-3,TRBV20-1,NA,NA,CSARIADTQYF,TGCAGTGCTAGGATAGCAGATACGCAGTATTTT
TRBJ2-2,TRBV5-1,once,NA,CASSTLGGLGGELFF,TGCGCCAGCAGCACCCTCGGGGGGCTGGGCGGGGAGCTGTTTTTT
TRBJ2-5,TRBV7-9,NA,NA,CASSYSGLGGGASETQYF,TGTGCCAGCAGCTACTCCGGTTTGGGTGGGGGGGCCTCGGAGACCCAGTACTTC
TRBJ2-1,TRBV9,NA,TRBD2,CASSVALAGYNEQFF,TGTGCCAGCAGCGTAGCACTAGCGGGGTACAATGAGCAGTTCTTC
TRBJ2-3,TRBV11-2,NA,TRBD2,CASASGASTDTQYF,TGTGCCAGCGCAAGCGGGGCCAGCACAGATACGCAGTATTTT
TRBJ1-6,TRBV4-2,NA,NA,CASSQETHGSRSPLHF,TGTGCCAGCAGCCAAGAGACACACGGGAGTAGATCACCCCTCCACTTT
TRBJ1-2,TRBV7-2,NA,TRBD1,CASSAGTGINGYTF,TGTGCCAGCAGCGCCGGGACAGGGATAAATGGCTACACCTTC
TRBJ1-6,TRBV21-1,NA,NA,CASSNWGHHNSPLHF,TGTGCCAGCAGCAACTGGGGACACCACAATTCACCCCTCCACTTT
TRBJ2-5,TRBV7-6,NA,TRBD2,CASSGTSFYQYF,TGTGCCAGCAGCGGGACTAGCTTCTACCAGTACTTC
TRBJ2-1,TRBV6-5,NA,NA,CASRRTGRTYNEQFF,TGTGCCAGCAGGAGAACAGGGAGAACCTACAATGAGCAGTTCTTC
TRBJ2-3,TRBV4-3,NA,NA,CASSQWIASTDTQYF,TGCGCCAGCAGCCAGTGGATAGCTAGCACAGATACGCAGTATTTT
TRBJ2-6,TRBV7-9,NA,TRBD1,CASSPRTGGAGANVLTF,TGTGCCAGCAGCCCTAGGACAGGGGGCGCTGGGGCCAACGTCCTGACTTTC
TRBJ1-2,TRBV27,NA,NA,CASSSQTSTNYGYTF,TGTGCCAGCAGTTCACAGACAAGTACTAACTATGGCTACACCTTC
TRBJ1-1,TRBV7-2,NA,TRBD1,CASSLNRGLNTEAFF,TGTGCCAGCAGCTTAAACAGGGGGCTGAACACTGAAGCTTTCTTT
TRBJ2-2,TRBV13,NA,NA,CASSLGHRVAGELFF,TGTGCCAGCAGCTTAGGCCATAGAGTGGCCGGGGAGCTGTTTTTT
TRBJ2-5,TRBV4-1,NA,NA,CASSQGDRKETQYF,TGCGCCAGCAGCCAAGGTGACAGAAAAGAGACCCAGTACTTC
TRBJ1-3,TRBV2,NA,NA,CASSLSGNTIYF,TGTGCCAGCAGTTTATCTGGAAACACCATATATTTT
TRBJ1-1,TRBV2,NA,NA,CASSDPTGLSRTEAFF,TGTGCCAGCAGCGACCCCACGGGTCTGAGTCGGACTGAAGCTTTCTTT
TRBJ2-5,TRBV18,NA,TRBD1,CASSPFGTGKETQYF,TGTGCCAGCTCACCTTTCGGGACAGGGAAAGAGACCCAGTACTTC
TRBJ2-7,TRBV9,NA,TRBD1,CASSAWDRGDSYEQYF,TGTGCCAGCAGCGCCTGGGACAGGGGAGACTCCTACGAGCAGTACTTC
TRBJ2-7,TRBV18,NA,NA,CASSLSGEQYF,TGTGCCAGCTCACTAAGCGGCGAGCAGTACTTC
TRBJ2-3,TRBV15,NA,TRBD2,CATSRDGTRGVTDTQYF,TGTGCCACCAGCAGAGATGGGACTAGGGGGGTCACAGATACGCAGTATTTT
TRBJ2-1,TRBV7-8,NA,TRBD2,CASSPVAGGLYNEQFF,TGTGCCAGCAGCCCAGTAGCGGGGGGGCTCTACAATGAGCAGTTCTTC
TRBJ2-3,TRBV7-8,NA,NA,CASSPPQGKADTQYF,TGTGCCAGCAGCCCCCCCCAGGGGAAAGCAGATACGCAGTATTTT
TRBJ2-5,TRBV4-3,once,TRBD2,CASSPGLAGGRGETQYF,TGCGCCAGCAGCCCTGGACTAGCGGGGGGCCGTGGAGAGACCCAGTACTTC
TRBJ2-1,TRBV5-1,NA,TRBD1,CASSGGDRVPYNEQFF,TGCGCCAGCAGCGGGGGGGACAGGGTACCCTACAATGAGCAGTTCTTC
TRBJ2-2,TRBV15,once,TRBD2,CAIGGLAGGHGELFF,TGTGCCATCGGTGGGTTAGCGGGAGGCCACGGGGAGCTGTTTTTT
TRBJ2-3,TRBV4-1,NA,TRBD2,CASSQIGGAGTDTQYF,TGCGCCAGCAGCCAGATCGGGGGGGCCGGGACAGATACGCAGTATTTT
TRBJ1-3,TRBV5-6,NA,NA,CASSLGGLTGNTIYF,TGTGCCAGCAGCTTGGGGGGGCTCACTGGAAACACCATATATTTT
TRBJ2-3,TRBV9,NA,NA,CASSVRVASTDTQYF,TGTGCCAGCAGCGTAAGAGTTGCTAGCACAGATACGCAGTATTTT
TRBJ2-7,TRBV4-2,NA,NA,CASSQEGRGDAYEQYF,TGTGCCAGCAGCCAAGAAGGGAGGGGGGATGCCTACGAGCAGTACTTC
TRBJ2-2,TRBV7-9,NA,TRBD1,CASSLSGTVYTGELFF,TGTGCCAGCAGCTTATCCGGGACAGTCTACACCGGGGAGCTGTTTTTT
TRBJ2-7,TRBV4-3,NA,NA,CASSQDKYTDYEQYF,TGCGCCAGCAGCCAAGATAAGTACACCGACTACGAGCAGTACTTC
TRBJ1-1,TRBV10-3,medium-sized,TRBD1,CAIRGQGNTEAFF,TGTGCCATCAGAGGACAGGGGAACACTGAAGCTTTCTTT
TRBJ2-7,TRBV7-9,NA,NA,CASSLVSAEVYEQYF,TGTGCCAGCAGCTTAGTTTCAGCTGAGGTTTACGAGCAGTACTTC
TRBJ1-2,TRBV7-2,NA,TRBD1,CASSPGQARGYTF,TGTGCCAGCAGCCCAGGACAGGCCCGGGGCTACACCTTC
TRBJ2-7,TRBV27,NA,NA,CASSFSVSVPKYF,TGTGCCAGCAGTTTTTCTGTGTCAGTCCCGAAGTACTTC
TRBJ1-6,TRBV6-1,NA,TRBD1,CAGQGEFGSPLHF,TGTGCCGGACAGGGTGAATTTGGATCACCCCTCCACTTT
TRBJ1-5,TRBV4-3,NA,NA,CASSQDQGRGQPQHF,TGCGCCAGCAGCCAAGATCAGGGGAGGGGTCAGCCCCAGCATTTT
TRBJ2-6,TRBV7-8,NA,NA,CASSSRELSGANVLTF,TGTGCCAGCAGCTCCAGGGAACTCTCGGGGGCCAACGTCCTGACTTTC
TRBJ1-5,TRBV27,once,NA,CARSGWGRDQPQHF,TGTGCCAGAAGCGGGTGGGGGAGGGATCAGCCCCAGCATTTT